The 22 T cell receptor beta chains presented below share a single source sample, sequenced in a study of shared clonotypes between healthy human individuals. The naive CD8 fraction comprised CD45RO-negative cells positively selected for CCR7 and excluded terminally differentiated effector memory CD45RA+ cells. TCRdb keeps only in-frame clones here, not all; method: immunoSEQ multiplex PCR. In the table there are about 2 million clones, over 85% of which are singletons. Specimen: naive CD8+ T cells sorted from blood. All receptors derive from a young man in good health.

The chain combines TRBV7-3 with TRBJ2-3; no firm D call. The CDR3 spans 13 residues. V lost 2 bases, J lost 4 bases, and 7 bases lay in between. Germline V lookup: CDR1 SGHTA, CDR2 FQGTGA. CDR3 coding DNA: TGTGCCAGCAGCTTAGAACAATCAGATACGCAGTATTTT. It is translated as CASSLEQSDTQYF.

The V call is TRBV19, the J call TRBJ2-3; D possibly corresponds to TRBD2 (5 bases). Germline V gene lookup returns CDR1 LNHDA and CDR2 SQIVND (reference sequence). This CDR3 is built from 15 residues. V was trimmed by 4 bases and J by 1 base, leaving 12 bases between them. DNA for the CDR3: TGTGCCAGTAGTACCTCTATTAGCGGCACAGATACGCAGTATTTT. This translates into CASSTSISGTDTQYF.

The CDR3 is CASRMQGYPPGAFF. The CDR3 bases are TGTGCCAGCCGAATGCAGGGGTACCCCCCTGGAGCTTTCTTT. The chain has TRBV18 and TRBJ1-1; TRBD1 is a possible D gene (6 bases). The germline V gene has CDR1 KGHSH and CDR2 LQKENI. Trimming cost V 8 bases and J 10 bases, with 23 bases left between them. CDR3 length equals 14 residues.

V and J are TRBV29-1 and TRBJ2-1, with D unclear. CDR3 length: 14 residues. Germline-derived CDR1 and CDR2 are SQVTM and ANQGSEA. Trimming shortened V by 7 bases and J by 0 bases, and 13 bases separated the two germline ends. The CDR3 sequence: CSGVDEASYNEQFF. CDR3 DNA: TGCAGCGGGGTAGACGAAGCCTCCTACAATGAGCAGTTCTTC.

The count of this clone is one. V is TRBV25-1 and J is TRBJ1-1, with D possibly matching TRBD1 (5 bases). From germline, CDR1 is MGHDK and CDR2 SYGVNS. CDR3 length equals 13 residues. Trimming shortened V by 6 bases and J by 8 bases, and 16 bases separated the two germline ends. Here the CDR3 DNA reads TGTGCCAGCAGAGCCCCTTGGGGACTCGAAGCTTTCTTT. This encodes CASRAPWGLEAFF. The full variable domain, its missing parts supplied by reference TRBV25-1 and TRBJ1-1, is EADIYQTPRYLVIGTGKKITLECSQTMGHDKMYWYQQDPGMELHLIHYSYGVNSTEKGDLSSESTVSRIRTEHFPLTLESARPSHTSQYLCASRAPWGLEAFFGQGTRLTVV.

This chain connects TRBV7-9 to TRBJ1-5; a weak D match, TRBD1 (6 bases). V was clipped by 6 bases and J by 4 bases, with 13 bases between them. CDR3 length equals 14 residues. The germline CDR1 and CDR2 sequences are SEHNR and FQNEAQ (reference sequence). The CDR3 here is CASRSGHSNQPQHF. The CDR3 nucleotides read TGTGCCAGCAGGTCGGGACACTCAAATCAGCCCCAGCATTTT.

The chain recombines TRBV19 with TRBJ1-5; perhaps TRBD1 as D (6 bases). Trimming removed 5 bases from V and 2 bases from J, with 10 bases in between. This CDR3 has 14 amino acids. CDR1 and CDR2 (germline): LNHDA, SQIVND (reference sequence). CDR3 region: CASSYRVGNQPQHF. The CDR3 region has the DNA TGTGCCAGTAGTTACAGGGTAGGCAATCAGCCCCAGCATTTT.

This clone has just one count. The chain carries TRBV5-4 and TRBJ1-1; 7 bases are a match to TRBD1. With V trimmed by 3 bases and J by 0 bases, 5 bases remained unmatched. In germline, CDR1 is SGHNT, CDR2 YYREEE (reference sequence). The CDR3 consists of 15 residues. The CDR3 reads CASSSGQNMNTEAFF. CDR3 DNA sequence: TGTGCCAGCAGCTCGGGACAGAATATGAACACTGAAGCTTTCTTT.

This clone was seen a single time. J is TRBJ1-2 and V is TRBV9; 8 bases align to TRBD1. J gave up 4 bases and V 0 bases, and 2 bases lay outside the gene matches. The CDR3 is 14 amino acids. Germline lookup yields CDR1 SGDLS and CDR2 YYNGEE. The CDR3: CASSVGTGTYGYTF. The CDR3 DNA sequence: TGTGCCAGCAGCGTAGGGACAGGGACCTATGGCTACACCTTC. The variable domain in full, with the rest retrieved from reference TRBV9 and TRBJ1-2, is DSGVTQTPKHLITATGQRVTLRCSPRSGDLSVYWYQQSLDQGLQFLIQYYNGEERAKGNILERFSAQQFPDLHSELNLSSLELGDSALYFCASSVGTGTYGYTFGSGTRLTVV.

The chain recombines TRBV7-2 with TRBJ1-2, with D possibly TRBD1 on 6 matching bases. Germline CDR1 is SGHTA and CDR2 is FQGNSA. Trimming left V 1 base short and J 8 bases short, with 20 bases between. There are 16 residues in the CDR3. CDR3 protein: CASSLVPGAEDSGYTF. DNA of the CDR3: TGTGCCAGCAGCTTAGTTCCAGGGGCCGAGGACAGCGGCTACACCTTC.

This sequence joins TRBV6-5 and TRBJ1-6, with D unresolved. The CDR3 sequence is 14 residues long. Trimming removed 8 bases from V and 0 bases from J, with 8 bases in between. Germline V gives CDR1 MNHEY, CDR2 SVGAGI. CDR3 coding DNA: TGTGCCAGCTTAGGGAGCTCCTATAATTCACCCCTCCACTTT. It encodes CASLGSSYNSPLHF.

This sequence joins TRBV9 and TRBJ2-7, with 7 bases fitting TRBD2. This CDR3 comprises 16 residues. Per the germline V gene, CDR1 is SGDLS and CDR2 is YYNGEE. After removal of 0 bases from V and 3 bases from J, the junction contained 9 bases not matched to a gene. This chain's CDR3 is CASSVGGPSGLYEQYF. CDR3 DNA: TGTGCCAGCAGCGTAGGGGGCCCTAGCGGTCTCTACGAGCAGTACTTC.

The chain links TRBV30 to TRBJ2-5; D gene unclear. V lost 4 bases and J lost 5, with 11 bases in between. The CDR3 is made up of 12 amino acids. In germline, CDR1 is GTSNPN, CDR2 SVGIG (reference sequence). The CDR3 region is CAWTRTGETQYF. CDR3 bases: TGTGCCTGGACCCGAACCGGGGAGACCCAGTACTTC.

V gene TRBV6-6 combines with J gene TRBJ1-2; D not resolved. Per the germline V gene, CDR1 is MNHNY and CDR2 is SVGAGI (reference sequence). CDR3 size: 11 residues. V was cut by 5 bases and J by 8 bases, with 9 bases left in between. The CDR3: CASSLSAGYTF. CDR3 nucleotide sequence: TGTGCCAGCAGTCTCTCCGCGGGCTACACCTTC.

This chain uses TRBV9 with TRBJ2-7, with D hard to call. The germline V gene has CDR1 SGDLS and CDR2 YYNGEE. CDR3 length: 14 amino acids. Trimming removed 1 base at V and 2 bases at J, with 10 bases between. CDR3 nucleotide sequence: TGTGCCAGCAGCGTAACTCGAAACCCCTACGAGCAGTACTTC. It codes for CASSVTRNPYEQYF.

Concerning this clone: Within the sample, other DNA sequences also encode this same CDR3. This rearrangement joins TRBV27 to TRBJ2-7; tentatively, D is TRBD1 (6 bases). V was pared by 5 bases and J by 3 bases, with 11 bases between. CDR3 length: 13 amino acids. Per the germline V gene, CDR1 is MNHEY and CDR2 is SMNVEV (reference sequence). For the CDR3, the DNA is TGTGCCAGCAGTCCACCGGACAGCTACGAGCAGTACTTC. Translating gives CASSPPDSYEQYF.

The J gene is TRBJ2-2, the V gene TRBV9; perhaps TRBD1 as D (5 bases). Germline CDR1 and CDR2: SGDLS and YYNGEE. V was shortened by 0 bases and J by 6 bases, with 9 bases between the two germline ends. The CDR3 covers 14 residues. Written as DNA, the CDR3 is TGTGCCAGCAGCGTAGAAATAGGGGCCGGGGAGCTGTTTTTT. Translation gives CASSVEIGAGELFF.

The chain is built from TRBV14 and TRBJ2-1, with 9 nucleotides matching TRBD2. Germline assignment: CDR1 SGHDN and CDR2 FVKESK. The CDR3 runs to 16 residues. J gave up 8 bases and V 6 bases, and 14 bases lay outside the gene matches. The CDR3 protein is CASRHSGTSPFDEQFF. CDR3 nucleotide sequence: TGTGCCAGCAGACACTCCGGGACTAGCCCATTCGATGAGCAGTTCTTC. The entire variable domain, with the rest obtained from reference TRBV14 and TRBJ2-1, is as follows: EAGVTQFPSHSVIEKGQTVTLRCDPISGHDNLYWYRRVMGKEIKFLLHFVKESKQDESGMPNNRFLAERTGGTYSTLKVQPAELEDSGVYFCASRHSGTSPFDEQFFGPGTRLTVL.

The rearrangement links TRBV5-1 to TRBJ1-1; 7 positions match TRBD1. V lost 5 bases and J lost 3; bases outside the gene matches: 10. The CDR3 length is 15 residues. The germline gives CDR1 SGHRS, CDR2 YFSETQ. CDR3 bases: TGCGCCAGCAGAGGGGATGGCAGGGGGGACACTGAAGCTTTCTTT. Translation: CASRGDGRGDTEAFF.

This clone was picked up one time. The rearrangement links TRBV9 to TRBJ1-2; D is perhaps TRBD1 (6 bases). CDR3 length: 17 amino acids. Germline V gene sequence: CDR1 SGDLS, CDR2 YYNGEE. The V end lost 3 bases, the J end lost 4 bases, and 22 bases lay between the germline ends. The CDR3 loop reads CASSEEGGSQYFYGYTF. DNA for the CDR3: TGTGCCAGCAGCGAGGAGGGGGGCAGCCAGTACTTCTATGGCTACACCTTC.

The chain employs TRBV19 and TRBJ1-1; D may be TRBD1 (5 bases). The CDR3 length is 14 residues. The V end lost 7 bases, the J end lost 0 bases, and 12 bases lay between the germline ends. CDR1 and CDR2 (germline): LNHDA, SQIVND (reference sequence). The CDR3 region has the DNA TGTGCCAGTACCCCGGGACCGATGAACACTGAAGCTTTCTTT. It specifies CASTPGPMNTEAFF.

The chain employs TRBV19 and TRBJ2-7; 12 nucleotides line up with TRBD1. Per the germline V gene, CDR1 is LNHDA and CDR2 is SQIVND (reference sequence). J was trimmed by 7 bases and V by 7 bases; bases with no gene match: 8. This CDR3 is built from 14 residues. The CDR3 DNA sequence: TGTGCCAGTAACACCCGGGACAGGGGGCAAGAGCAGTACTTC. Its translation is CASNTRDRGQEQYF.